These T cell receptor beta chains were read from a single sample in a study of vaccination and CD4 T cells after COVID-19. Which antigens these TCRs recognize remains unknown. Via MiXCR, TCRdb re-called the PCR reads, giving one row per CDR3 protein. The sample records roughly 19,000 distinct CDR3 sequences, about 45% being singletons. Sequenced material: CD4+ T cells from blood, cultured in vitro, taken about 7 months after SARS-CoV-2 vaccination. These receptors all come from a human donor who had recovered from COVID-19. The CDR3 runs from the conserved cysteine through the conserved F or W. Fields, in order: V gene, D gene, J gene, CDR3 protein. A D gene is named only where the DNA matches it firmly.

TRBV5-1	NA	TRBJ2-5	CASSGGHLGETQYF
TRBV5-1	TRBD2	TRBJ2-5	CASSLVLAGGQETQYF
TRBV7-9	NA	TRBJ2-3	CASSLGASVGTDTQYF
TRBV27	NA	TRBJ1-2	CASSSLGPINYGYTF
TRBV7-2	NA	TRBJ2-1	CASRPQGAYNEQFF
TRBV7-9	TRBD2	TRBJ2-3	CASSLAGGSTDTQYF
TRBV20-1	TRBD2	TRBJ2-7	CSARDLAGGIYEQYF
TRBV29-1	NA	TRBJ2-7	CSPTIQGVQYF
TRBV7-3	NA	TRBJ1-6	CASSFSGINSPLHF
TRBV5-4	TRBD2	TRBJ2-3	CASSFGGRSSGADTQYF
TRBV5-4	TRBD1	TRBJ1-2	CASSLEGQTRGYTF
TRBV20-1	TRBD1	TRBJ1-1	CSATGQANTEAFF
TRBV7-9	NA	TRBJ2-2	CASSLLGGTQNTGELFF
TRBV20-1	TRBD2	TRBJ2-7	CSAKRPGLAYEQYF
TRBV12-3/TRBV12-4	NA	TRBJ1-6	CASSRPSSGGAGSPLHF
TRBV7-4	NA	TRBJ1-4	CASSSGQGTTNEKLFF
TRBV7-2	TRBD2	TRBJ2-2	CASSRLAPWAGELFF
TRBV6-2/TRBV6-3	NA	TRBJ2-5	CASNGGRGATQETQYF
TRBV7-2	TRBD2	TRBJ2-2	CASSLSIFDGGRAPTGELFF
TRBV20-1	NA	TRBJ1-2	CSARNRDYGYTF
TRBV20-1	NA	TRBJ1-3	CSASLPARNTIYF
TRBV18	NA	TRBJ1-2	CASSPGQDQGYTF
TRBV27	TRBD1	TRBJ2-1	CASSLATGSSYNEQFF
TRBV20-1	TRBD2	TRBJ2-3	CSADYTSGGGDTQYF